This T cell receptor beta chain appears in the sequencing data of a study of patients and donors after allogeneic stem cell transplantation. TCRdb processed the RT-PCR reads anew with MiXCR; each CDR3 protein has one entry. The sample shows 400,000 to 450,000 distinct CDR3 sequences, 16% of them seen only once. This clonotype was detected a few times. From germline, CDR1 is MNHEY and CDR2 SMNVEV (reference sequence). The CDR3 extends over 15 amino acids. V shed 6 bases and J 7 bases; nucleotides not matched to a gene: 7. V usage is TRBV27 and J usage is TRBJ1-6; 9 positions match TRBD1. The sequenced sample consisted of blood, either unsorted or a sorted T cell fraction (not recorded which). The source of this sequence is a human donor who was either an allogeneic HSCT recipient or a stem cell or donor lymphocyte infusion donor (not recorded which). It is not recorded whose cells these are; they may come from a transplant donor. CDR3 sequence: CASSLIGTGNSPLHF. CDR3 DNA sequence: TGTGCCAGCAGCTTAATCGGGACAGGGAATTCACCCCTCCACTTT.